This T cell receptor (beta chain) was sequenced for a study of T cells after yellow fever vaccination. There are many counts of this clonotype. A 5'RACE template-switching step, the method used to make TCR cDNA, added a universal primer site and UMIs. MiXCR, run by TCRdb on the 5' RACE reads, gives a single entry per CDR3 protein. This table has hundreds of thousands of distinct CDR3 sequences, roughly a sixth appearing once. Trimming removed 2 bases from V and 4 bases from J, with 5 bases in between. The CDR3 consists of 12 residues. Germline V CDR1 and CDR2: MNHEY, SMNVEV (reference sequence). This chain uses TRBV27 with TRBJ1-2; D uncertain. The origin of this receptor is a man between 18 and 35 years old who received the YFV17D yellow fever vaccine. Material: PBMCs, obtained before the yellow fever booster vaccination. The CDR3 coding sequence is TGTGCCAGCAGTTTAAAGGGCTATGGCTACACCTTC. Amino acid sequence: CASSLKGYGYTF.